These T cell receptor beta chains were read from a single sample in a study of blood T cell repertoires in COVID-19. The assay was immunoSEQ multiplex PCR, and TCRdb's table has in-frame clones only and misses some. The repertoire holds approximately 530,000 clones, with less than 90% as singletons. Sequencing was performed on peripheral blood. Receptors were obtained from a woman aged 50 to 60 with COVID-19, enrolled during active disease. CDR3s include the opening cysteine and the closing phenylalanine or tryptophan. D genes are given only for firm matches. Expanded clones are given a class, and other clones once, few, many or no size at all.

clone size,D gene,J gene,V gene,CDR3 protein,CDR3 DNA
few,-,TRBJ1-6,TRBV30,CASSGQINSPLHF,TGTGCCTCTTCTGGACAGATTAATTCACCCCTCCACTTT
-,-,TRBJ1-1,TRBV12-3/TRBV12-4,CASSYQMNTEAFF,TGTGCCAGCAGTTATCAGATGAACACTGAAGCTTTCTTT
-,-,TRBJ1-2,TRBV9,CASSPRTDYGYTF,TGTGCCAGCAGCCCAAGGACAGACTATGGCTACACCTTC
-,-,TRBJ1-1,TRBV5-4,CASSTGKRSNTEAFF,TGTGCCAGCAGCACAGGGAAAAGGAGCAACACTGAAGCTTTCTTT
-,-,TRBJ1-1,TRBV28,CASSLPLLLNTEAFF,TGTGCCAGCAGTCTCCCCCTCTTATTGAACACTGAAGCTTTCTTT
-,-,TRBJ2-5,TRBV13,CASQNSLGETQYF,TGTGCCTCCCAAAACAGTTTGGGAGAGACCCAGTACTTC
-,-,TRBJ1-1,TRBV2,CATALVGEDTEAFF,TGTGCCACCGCTCTGGTAGGGGAGGACACTGAAGCTTTCTTT
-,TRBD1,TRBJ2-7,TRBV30,CAWSPRDRGSYEQYF,TGTGCCTGGAGTCCCCGGGACAGGGGCTCCTACGAGCAGTACTTC
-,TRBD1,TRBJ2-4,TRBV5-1,CASSLRQGENIQYF,TGCGCCAGCAGCTTAAGACAGGGCGAGAACATTCAGTACTTC
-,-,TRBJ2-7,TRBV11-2,CASSLMSGSYEQYF,TGTGCCAGCAGCTTGATGTCAGGTTCCTACGAGCAGTACTTC
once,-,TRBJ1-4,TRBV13,CASSTGTEKLFF,TGTGCCAGCAGCACGGGTACTGAAAAACTGTTTTTT
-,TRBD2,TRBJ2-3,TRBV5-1,CASSLGGSGGPDTQYF,TGCGCCAGCAGCTTGGGAGGTAGCGGGGGCCCAGATACGCAGTATTTT
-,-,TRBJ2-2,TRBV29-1,CSGDSSNTGELFF,TGCAGCGGCGACAGCTCGAACACCGGGGAGCTGTTTTTT
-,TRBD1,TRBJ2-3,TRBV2,CASSEPDRGTDTQYF,TGTGCCAGCAGTGAACCAGACAGGGGGACAGATACGCAGTATTTT
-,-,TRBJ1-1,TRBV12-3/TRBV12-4,CASSPLEEAFF,TGTGCCAGCAGTCCGCTAGAAGAAGCTTTCTTT
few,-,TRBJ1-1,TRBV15,CATSRGGISEAFF,TGTGCCACCAGCAGAGGAGGGATCTCTGAAGCTTTCTTT
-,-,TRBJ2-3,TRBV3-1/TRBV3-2,CASSLTFHRADTQYF,TGTGCCAGCAGCCTGACCTTCCACAGGGCAGATACGCAGTATTTT
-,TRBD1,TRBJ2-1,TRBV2,CASTGQGYNEQFF,TGTGCCAGCACTGGACAGGGATACAATGAGCAGTTCTTC
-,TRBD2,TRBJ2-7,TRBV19,CATSGGRDTTYEQYF,TGTGCCACATCGGGAGGGAGGGATACTACCTACGAGCAGTACTTC
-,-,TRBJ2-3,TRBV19,CASRLTDTQYF,TGTGCCAGTAGACTCACAGATACGCAGTATTTT